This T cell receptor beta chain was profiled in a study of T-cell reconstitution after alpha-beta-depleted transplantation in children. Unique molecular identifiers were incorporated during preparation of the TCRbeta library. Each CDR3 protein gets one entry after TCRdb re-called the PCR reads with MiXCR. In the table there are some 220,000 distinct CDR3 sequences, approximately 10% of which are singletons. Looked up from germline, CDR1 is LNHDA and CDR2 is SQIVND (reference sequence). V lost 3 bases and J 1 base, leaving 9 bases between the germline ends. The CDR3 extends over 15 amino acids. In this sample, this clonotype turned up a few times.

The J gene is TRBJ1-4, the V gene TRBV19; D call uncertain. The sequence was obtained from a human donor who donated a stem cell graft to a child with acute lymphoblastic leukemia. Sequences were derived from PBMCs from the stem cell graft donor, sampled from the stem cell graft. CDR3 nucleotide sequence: TGTGCCAGTAGTATTGCCGGCGGAACTAATGAAAAACTGTTTTTT. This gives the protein CASSIAGGTNEKLFF.